The clone carrying this TCR beta chain showed up many times. Its target is not known. This record belongs to a study of human T cells and chemical hapten exposure. The study's findings and limits: The number of TCRs over 1 in 1000 frequency stayed unchanged after DPC. Patch test score was positively correlated with the counts of PT1 expanded TCRs.

CDR1 is WNHNN and CDR2 is SYGVQD in the germline V gene (reference sequence). This CDR3 comprises 16 residues. Trimming removed 2 bases from V and 2 bases from J, with 12 bases in between. Stated time point: patch test 1, 2 weeks after DPC sensitization. The treatment is: therapeutic diphenylcyclopropenone sensitization with weekly scalp DPC. A single record per CDR3 protein comes from TCRdb applying MiXCR to the RACE reads. The table shows some 49,000 distinct CDR3 sequences, with roughly 9.5% occurring only once. The chain combines TRBV10-1 with TRBJ2-2; D gene ambiguous. This clonotype was sampled from a woman aged 45 to 65 with alopecia areata. Some clones in this sample may be carry-over from other donors' samples. This sample comprised whole blood, obtained in connection with sensitization to the hapten diphenylcyclopropenone (DPC). The CDR3 here is CASSELPPVNTGELFF. The CDR3 coding sequence is TGCGCCAGCAGTGAGCTGCCTCCAGTAAACACCGGGGAGCTGTTTTTT.